This T cell receptor beta chain emerged from a study of blood T cell repertoires in COVID-19 (dated by TCRdb to about 2020). A note on the overall study: The collaborator samples originated in the United States, Italy and Spain and spanned the acute and convalescent phases of COVID-19. The prospective study material was composed of cDNA or gDNA derived from T cells, B-cell-depleted T cells, or PBMCs. The dataset comprised deeply sampled blood TCRbeta repertoires from subjects exposed to, actively infected with, or recovered from COVID-19. The repertoires were made available in a free public database intended to serve as a resource for research on the immune response to SARS-CoV-2. Samples came from the ongoing ImmuneRACE study (first 160 participants) plus 1,254 subjects from 6 global collaborators. Nearly every sample came with metadata listing a de-identified subject ID, COVID-19 status, age in years and sex. Where available, HLA class I and class II types were obtained from metadata supplied by the sample provider rather than from assay-based typing. General conclusions and limits of the study: The amount of clinical and demographic metadata varied by source and participant and was provided uncurated.

Collaborating institutions collected whole blood in K2EDTA tubes following their own protocols. Collaborator samples were shipped for TCRbeta analysis as frozen whole blood, isolated PBMCs, or DNA extracted from either sample type. TCRbeta CDR3 regions were amplified from genomic DNA by means of the immunoSEQ Assay, a bias-controlled multiplex PCR. The original pipeline was this. Nucleated cell counts per sample were estimated from amplification of reference gene primers within the assay. To quantify the absolute abundance of each unique TCRbeta CDR3 rearrangement, sequence reads were collapsed and filtered. For each sample, productive Simpson clonality was calculated by taking the square root of Simpson's diversity index across productive rearrangements. TCRdb's version of the immuneACCESS table is confined to in-frame rearrangements and falls short of the full clone set. An unresolved V gene accounts for under half of the shortfall where checked; the remainder is of unknown origin. From that table come the V and J calls and clone size; the DNA was used to work out D and trimming. This sample is represented by 70,000 or so clones; 90% of them were singletons. The ten largest make up roughly 6.2% of the sample.

As to this clone: Its antigen is currently not known. Base-call qualities are not available, and no considerably larger clone is one nucleotide away.

Taken from the germline V gene, the CDR1 and CDR2 loops are SGHVS and FQNEAQ. From the cysteine up to the phenylalanine, the CDR3 has a length of 16 residues. Just the 48-base CDR3 DNA is kept, in frame starting at base 1. The junction carries 18 bases between V and J, which are trimmed by 3 bases and 7 bases respectively. The source material was peripheral blood. The receptor was derived from an elderly woman with active COVID-19. The V and J segments used are TRBV7-8 and TRBJ1-4; no D gene is confidently identified. The CDR3 reads as follows: CASSFRSDPAGEKLFF. The base sequence is TGTGCCAGCAGCTTTAGGAGCGACCCGGCGGGTGAAAAACTGTTTTTT.